Sequencing of this TCR beta chain was carried out in a study of T cell changes during pregnancy in multiple sclerosis. Germline lookup yields CDR1 LNHDA and CDR2 SQIVND (reference sequence). With 5 bases removed from V and 4 bases from J, the gap between germline ends came to 17 bases. The length of the CDR3 is 15 residues. TCRdb's copy holds only in-frame clones and misses some; the assay was immunoSEQ multiplex PCR. The table lists more than 40,000 clones, 80% to 90% of them singletons. The TCR sequence derives from a female donor with multiple sclerosis, enrolled in a pregnancy study. This sample comprised CD4+ T cells from peripheral blood mononuclear cells, obtained in the first trimester of pregnancy. This sequence joins TRBV19 and TRBJ1-2; D is unresolved. The CDR3 nucleotides read TGTGCCAGTAGTCTCAAGGGAGGGTCGGGCTATGGCTACACCTTC. It is translated as CASSLKGGSGYGYTF.